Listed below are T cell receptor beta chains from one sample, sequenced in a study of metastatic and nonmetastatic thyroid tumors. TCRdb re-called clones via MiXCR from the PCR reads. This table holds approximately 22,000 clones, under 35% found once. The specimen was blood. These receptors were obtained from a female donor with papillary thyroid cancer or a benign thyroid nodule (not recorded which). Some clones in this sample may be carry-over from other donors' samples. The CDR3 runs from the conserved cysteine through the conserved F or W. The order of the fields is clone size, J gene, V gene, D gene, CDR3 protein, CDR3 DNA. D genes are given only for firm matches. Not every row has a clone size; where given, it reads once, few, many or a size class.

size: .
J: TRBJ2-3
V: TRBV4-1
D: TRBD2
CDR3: CASSPTSGSFADTQYF
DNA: TGCGCCAGCAGCCCGACTAGCGGGAGCTTCGCAGATACGCAGTATTTT

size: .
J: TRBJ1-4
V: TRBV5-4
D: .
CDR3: CASSGPGDITNEKLVF
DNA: TGTGCCAGCAGTGGGCCAGGGGACATCACTAATGAAAAACTGGTTTTT

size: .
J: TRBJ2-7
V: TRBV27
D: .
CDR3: CASSLGGLAGHEQYF
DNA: TGTGCCAGCAGTTTAGGAGGGTTGGCTGGCCACGAGCAGTACTTC

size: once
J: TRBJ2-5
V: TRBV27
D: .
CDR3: CASSSNYGVGGETQYF
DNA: TGTGCCAGCAGTTCGAACTACGGGGTGGGAGGAGAGACCCAGTACTTC

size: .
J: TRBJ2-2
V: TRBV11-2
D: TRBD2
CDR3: CASSFYGRADTGELFF
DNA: TGTGCCAGCAGCTTTTACGGGAGGGCAGACACCGGGGAGCTGTTTTTT

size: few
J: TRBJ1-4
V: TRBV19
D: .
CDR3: CASSATATNEKLFF
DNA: TGTGCCAGTAGTGCGACAGCAACTAATGAAAAACTGTTTTTT

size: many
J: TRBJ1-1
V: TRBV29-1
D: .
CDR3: CSDQGDPNTEAFF
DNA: TGCAGCGACCAAGGGGACCCGAACACTGAAGCTTTCTTT

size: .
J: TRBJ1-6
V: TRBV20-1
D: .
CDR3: CSARALSGAGNSPLHF
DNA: TGCAGTGCTAGAGCCCTATCAGGGGCTGGAAATTCACCCCTCCACTTT

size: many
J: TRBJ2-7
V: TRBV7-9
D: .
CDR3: CASSLIPAGTYEQYF
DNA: TGTGCCAGCAGCTTAATTCCCGCAGGGACCTACGAGCAGTACTTC

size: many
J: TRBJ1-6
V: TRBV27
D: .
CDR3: CASSQPGINSPLHF
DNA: TGTGCCAGCAGCCAACCAGGGATTAATTCACCCCTCCACTTT

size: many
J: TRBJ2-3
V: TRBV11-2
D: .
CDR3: CASSLGSDTQYF
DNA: TGTGCCAGCAGCTTAGGGTCCGATACGCAGTATTTT

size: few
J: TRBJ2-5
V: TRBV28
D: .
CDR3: CASGFPGSKETQYF
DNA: TGTGCCAGCGGGTTCCCGGGGTCGAAGGAGACCCAGTACTTC

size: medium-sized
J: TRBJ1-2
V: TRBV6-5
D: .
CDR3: CASSYFRGEGRVGYTF
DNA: TGTGCCAGCAGTTACTTCAGGGGTGAAGGGAGGGTCGGCTACACCTTC

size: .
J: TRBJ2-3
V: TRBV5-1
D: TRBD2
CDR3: CASSLRSGVSTDTQYF
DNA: TGCGCCAGCAGCTTGAGAAGCGGGGTGAGCACAGATACGCAGTATTTT

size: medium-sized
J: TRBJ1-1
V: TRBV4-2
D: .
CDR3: CASSQGGRGAFF
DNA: TGTGCCAGCAGCCAAGGGGGGCGAGGTGCTTTCTTT

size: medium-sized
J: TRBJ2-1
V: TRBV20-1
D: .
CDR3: CSARDTTGNSYNEQFF
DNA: TGCAGTGCTAGAGATACTACCGGGAACAGCTACAATGAGCAGTTCTTC

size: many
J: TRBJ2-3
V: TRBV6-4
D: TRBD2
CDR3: CASSQVAGSTDTQYF
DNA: TGTGCCAGCAGTCAAGTAGCGGGGAGCACAGATACGCAGTATTTT

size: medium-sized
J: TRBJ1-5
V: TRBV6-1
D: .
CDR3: CASRLWGSDQPQHF
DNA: TGTGCCAGCAGACTCTGGGGGTCGGATCAGCCCCAGCATTTT

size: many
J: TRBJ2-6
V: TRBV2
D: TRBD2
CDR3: CASSEAGGSGANVLTF
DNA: TGTGCCAGCAGTGAAGCGGGGGGGAGCGGGGCCAACGTCCTGACTTTC

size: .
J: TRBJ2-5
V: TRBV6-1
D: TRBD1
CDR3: CASSEHNRGETQYF
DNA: TGTGCCAGCAGTGAACACAACAGGGGCGAGACCCAGTACTTC

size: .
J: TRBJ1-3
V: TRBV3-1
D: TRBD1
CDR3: CASSQAGTGFLYF
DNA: TGTGCCAGCAGCCAAGCCGGGACAGGGTTTTTGTATTTT

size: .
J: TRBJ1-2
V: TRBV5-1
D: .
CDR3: CASSLNTLNYGYTF
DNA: TGCGCCAGCAGCCTCAATACCCTAAACTATGGCTACACCTTC

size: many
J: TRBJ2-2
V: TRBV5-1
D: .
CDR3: CASRTNTGELFF
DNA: TGCGCCAGCAGAACGAACACCGGGGAGCTGTTTTTT

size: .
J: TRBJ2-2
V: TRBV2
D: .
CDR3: CASSDSVTGVWSGELFF
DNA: TGTGCCAGCAGTGATAGCGTGACTGGGGTTTGGTCCGGGGAGCTGTTTTTT

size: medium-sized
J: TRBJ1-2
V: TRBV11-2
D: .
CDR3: CASRGRVVSSYTF
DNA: TGTGCCAGCAGGGGCAGGGTGGTGTCTAGCTACACCTTC

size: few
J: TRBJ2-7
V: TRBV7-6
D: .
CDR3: CASSLGAYEQYF
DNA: TGTGCCAGCAGCTTAGGGGCCTACGAGCAGTACTTC

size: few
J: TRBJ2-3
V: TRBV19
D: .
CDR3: CASGLRGSTYTHYF
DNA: TGTGCCAGTGGGCTGAGAGGGAGCACATATACGCATTATTTT